The 6 T cell receptor beta chains below come from one sample, sequenced in a study of T cell responses to AZD1222 COVID-19 vaccine. Profiling relied on immunoSEQ multiplex PCR, and the TCRdb table lists in-frame clones only, not all of them. The profile shows around 160,000 clones, approximately 78% of them singletons. This material consisted of peripheral blood, taken on day 0 of MenACWY control vaccination. The source is an adult in good health.

The DNA of the CDR3 is TGTGCCAGCAGCGTAGCGGGGGGGGGCACCGGGGAGCTGTTTTTT. This translates into CASSVAGGGTGELFF. The chain links TRBV9 to TRBJ2-2; 8 bases fit TRBD2. The germline gives CDR1 SGDLS, CDR2 YYNGEE. The CDR3 is made up of 15 amino acids. V dropped 0 bases and J dropped 4; count of bases not matched to a gene: 2. Supplemented by reference TRBV9 and TRBJ2-2, the full variable domain reads DSGVTQTPKHLITATGQRVTLRCSPRSGDLSVYWYQQSLDQGLQFLIQYYNGEERAKGNILERFSAQQFPDLHSELNLSSLELGDSALYFCASSVAGGGTGELFFGEGSRLTVL.

The chain has TRBV6-1 and TRBJ1-1; 7 bases align to TRBD1. Germline values: CDR1 MNHNS, CDR2 SASEGT. The V gene end was trimmed by 4 bases and the J gene end by 1 base; junction bases not matched to a gene: 15. The CDR3 extends over 18 amino acids. The CDR3 bases are TGTGCCAGCAGTGCTTGGGGTGGGTTCCGACAGGGGAACACTGAAGCTTTCTTT. It yields the protein CASSAWGGFRQGNTEAFF.

This chain uses TRBV18 with TRBJ2-1, with 8 bases fitting TRBD1. Germline V gives CDR1 KGHSH, CDR2 LQKENI. The CDR3 is 14 amino acids. The V segment lost 6 bases and the J segment 6 bases; nucleotides outside the gene matches: 7. The CDR3: CASSLGQGVNEQFF. The CDR3 DNA is TGTGCCAGCTCCCTAGGACAGGGTGTCAATGAGCAGTTCTTC. Complete variable domain (other parts from reference TRBV18 and TRBJ2-1): NAGVMQNPRHLVRRRGQEARLRCSPMKGHSHVYWYRQLPEEGLKFMVYLQKENIIDESGMPKERFSAEFPKEGPSILRIQQVVRGDSAAYFCASSLGQGVNEQFFGPGTRLTVL.

This sequence joins TRBV4-1 and TRBJ2-5; no clear D gene. V lost 6 bases, J lost 5 bases, and 19 bases lay in between. This CDR3 spans 15 amino acids. CDR1 is MGHRA, CDR2 YSYEKL, per germline. The DNA of the CDR3 is TGCGCCAGCAGACCTAGTCCTGCAACCTTCGAGACCCAGTACTTC. Protein sequence: CASRPSPATFETQYF.

J is TRBJ2-2 and V is TRBV4-1; D perhaps matches TRBD2 (6 bases). Germline lookup yields CDR1 MGHRA and CDR2 YSYEKL. V was pared by 4 bases and J by 5 bases, with 20 bases between. The CDR3 has 17 residues. The CDR3 loop reads CASSPTRVRRGTGELFF. In nucleotides, the CDR3 is TGCGCCAGCAGCCCAACAAGGGTCAGGCGGGGTACCGGGGAGCTGTTTTTT.

In this sample, this clone turned up once. The chain has TRBV30 and TRBJ1-1; no firm D call. V lost 0 bases and J 0 bases, leaving 5 bases between the germline ends. The CDR3 spans 13 residues. CDR1 is GTSNPN and CDR2 is SVGIG in the germline V gene (reference sequence). CDR3 in amino acids: CAWSVRMNTEAFF. Here the CDR3 DNA reads TGTGCCTGGAGTGTACGGATGAACACTGAAGCTTTCTTT.